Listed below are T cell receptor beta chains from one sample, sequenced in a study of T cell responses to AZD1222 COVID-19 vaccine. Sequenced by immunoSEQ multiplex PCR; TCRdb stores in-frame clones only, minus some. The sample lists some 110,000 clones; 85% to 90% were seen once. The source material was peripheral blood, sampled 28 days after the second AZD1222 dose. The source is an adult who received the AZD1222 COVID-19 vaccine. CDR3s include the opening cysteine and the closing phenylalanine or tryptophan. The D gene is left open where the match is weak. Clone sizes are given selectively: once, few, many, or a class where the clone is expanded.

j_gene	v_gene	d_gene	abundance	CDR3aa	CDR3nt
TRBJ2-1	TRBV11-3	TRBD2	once	CATGGASGLSSYNEQFF	TGTGCCACCGGGGGGGCCAGCGGGCTGAGCTCCTACAATGAGCAGTTCTTC
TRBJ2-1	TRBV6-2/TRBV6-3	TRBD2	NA	CASSYSGREAYNEQFF	TGTGCCAGCAGTTACTCGGGACGGGAGGCCTACAATGAGCAGTTCTTC
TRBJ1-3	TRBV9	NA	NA	CASSVDLGVGNTIYF	TGTGCCAGCAGCGTAGATTTAGGGGTTGGAAACACCATATATTTT
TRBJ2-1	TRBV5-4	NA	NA	CASSLQGINEQFF	TGTGCCAGCAGCTTACAGGGAATAAATGAGCAGTTCTTC
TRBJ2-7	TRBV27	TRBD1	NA	CASSLGQGEQYF	TGTGCCAGCAGTCTGGGACAGGGCGAGCAGTACTTC
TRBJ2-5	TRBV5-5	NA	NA	CASSLGQALRETQYF	TGTGCCAGCAGCCTGGGACAAGCTCTTCGAGAGACCCAGTACTTC
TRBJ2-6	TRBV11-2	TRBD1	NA	CASSLGGTGSGANVLTF	TGTGCCAGCAGCCTAGGCGGGACAGGGTCTGGGGCCAACGTCCTGACTTTC
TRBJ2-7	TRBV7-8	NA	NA	CASGEYELVSSYEQYF	TGTGCCTCAGGGGAGTATGAGTTGGTAAGCTCCTACGAGCAGTACTTC
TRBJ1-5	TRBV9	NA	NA	CASSVDWGRGQPQHF	TGTGCCAGCAGCGTAGATTGGGGGCGCGGTCAGCCCCAGCATTTT
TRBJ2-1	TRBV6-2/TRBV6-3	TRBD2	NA	CASSPGLAGGNEQFF	TGTGCCAGCAGCCCCGGACTAGCGGGGGGGAATGAGCAGTTCTTC
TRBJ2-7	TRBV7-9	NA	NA	CASSLGGRGRGSSYEQYF	TGTGCCAGCAGCTTAGGCGGCCGGGGTAGGGGGTCGTCATACGAGCAGTACTTC
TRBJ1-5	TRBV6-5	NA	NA	CASKAGINNQPQHF	TGTGCCAGCAAGGCAGGGATTAACAATCAGCCCCAGCATTTT
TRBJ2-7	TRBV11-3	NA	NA	CASSLFTGGHSYEQYF	TGTGCCAGCAGCTTATTCACTGGGGGCCACTCCTACGAGCAGTACTTC
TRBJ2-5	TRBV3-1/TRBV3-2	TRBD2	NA	CASSQEGSGRGETQYF	TGTGCCAGCAGCCAAGAGGGAAGCGGGAGAGGGGAGACCCAGTACTTC
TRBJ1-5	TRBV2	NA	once	CASSSQGPSNQPQHF	TGTGCCAGCAGTTCACAAGGCCCTAGCAATCAGCCCCAGCATTTT
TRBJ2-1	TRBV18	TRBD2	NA	CASSPRRGGSYNEQFF	TGTGCCAGCTCACCACGCCGGGGGGGGTCCTACAATGAGCAGTTCTTC
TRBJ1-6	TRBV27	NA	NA	CASSLKGIGSPLHF	TGTGCCAGCAGTTTAAAAGGGATAGGTTCACCCCTCCACTTT
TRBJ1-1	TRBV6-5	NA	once	CASRRMNTEAFF	TGTGCCAGCAGGCGCATGAACACTGAAGCTTTCTTT
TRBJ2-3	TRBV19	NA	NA	CASSTRDTSTDTQYF	TGTGCCAGTAGTACGAGGGACACTAGCACAGATACGCAGTATTTT
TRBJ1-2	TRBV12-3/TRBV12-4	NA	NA	CASSFYTSGYTF	TGTGCCAGCAGTTTTTACACCTCTGGCTACACCTTC
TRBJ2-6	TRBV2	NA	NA	CASSGDAYSGANVLTF	TGTGCCAGCAGTGGGGACGCATACTCTGGGGCCAACGTCCTGACTTTC
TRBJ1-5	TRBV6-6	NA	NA	CASSPPDQPQHF	TGTGCCAGCAGTCCGCCGGATCAGCCCCAGCATTTT
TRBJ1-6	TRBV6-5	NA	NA	CASSYSNSPLHF	TGTGCCAGCAGTTATTCGAATTCACCCCTCCACTTT
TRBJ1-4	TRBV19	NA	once	CASSRGMPNEKLFF	TGTGCCAGTAGTAGGGGTATGCCTAATGAAAAACTGTTTTTT
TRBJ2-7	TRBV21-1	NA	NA	CASSRIGGPYEQYF	TGTGCCAGCAGCCGGATTGGGGGCCCCTACGAGCAGTACTTC
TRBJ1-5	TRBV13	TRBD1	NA	CASSLRTGFIGNQPQHF	TGTGCCAGCAGCTTAAGGACAGGGTTCATTGGCAATCAGCCCCAGCATTTT
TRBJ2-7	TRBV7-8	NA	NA	CASSLGYGRSSYEQYF	TGTGCCAGCAGCTTGGGGTATGGCAGGAGCTCCTACGAGCAGTACTTC
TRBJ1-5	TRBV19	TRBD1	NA	CASSYLDRVHQPQHF	TGTGCCAGTAGCTACCTTGACAGGGTGCACCAGCCCCAGCATTTT
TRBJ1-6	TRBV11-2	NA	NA	CASSLPRAASYNSPLHF	TGTGCCAGCAGTCTTCCTCGGGCAGCGTCCTATAATTCACCCCTCCACTTT
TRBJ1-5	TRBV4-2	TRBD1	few	CASSQMGQGYQPQHF	TGTGCCAGCAGCCAGATGGGACAGGGCTATCAGCCCCAGCATTTT
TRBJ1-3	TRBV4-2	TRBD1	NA	CASTGAGGAGNTIYF	TGTGCCAGCACGGGGGCAGGGGGTGCTGGAAACACCATATATTTT
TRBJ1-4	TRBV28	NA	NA	CASSAYTGPNEKLFF	TGTGCCAGCAGTGCGTATACAGGGCCCAATGAAAAACTGTTTTTT
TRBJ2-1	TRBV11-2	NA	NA	CASSLEASWPWVDEQFF	TGTGCCAGCAGCTTAGAGGCTAGTTGGCCTTGGGTAGATGAGCAGTTCTTC
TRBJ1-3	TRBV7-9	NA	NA	CASSLSTRGNTIYF	TGTGCCAGCAGCTTGTCAACTCGGGGAAACACCATATATTTT
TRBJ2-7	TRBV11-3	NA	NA	CASSHSGLSYEQYF	TGTGCCAGCAGCCATTCGGGATTATCCTACGAGCAGTACTTC
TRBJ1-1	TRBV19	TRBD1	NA	CASSRQGFGIGLTEAFF	TGTGCCAGTAGTAGACAGGGGTTCGGGATCGGACTCACTGAAGCTTTCTTT
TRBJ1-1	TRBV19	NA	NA	CASSKGQNTEAFF	TGTGCCAGTAGTAAAGGACAGAACACTGAAGCTTTCTTT
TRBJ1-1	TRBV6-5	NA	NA	CASSSPFVGGDIEAFF	TGTGCCAGCAGTTCTCCGTTTGTGGGGGGCGACATAGAAGCTTTCTTT
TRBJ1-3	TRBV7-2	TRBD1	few	CASSQTGDSGNTIYF	TGTGCCAGCAGCCAGACAGGGGACTCTGGAAACACCATATATTTT
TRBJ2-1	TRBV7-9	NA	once	CASSLPWGGEQFF	TGTGCCAGCAGCCTCCCTTGGGGCGGCGAGCAGTTCTTC
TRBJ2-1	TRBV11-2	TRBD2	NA	CASSLVSSGSVRQFF	TGTGCCAGCAGCTTAGTGTCTAGCGGGAGTGTAAGACAGTTCTTC
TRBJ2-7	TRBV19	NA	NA	CASSIAGVSYEQYF	TGTGCCAGTAGTATAGCAGGGGTCTCCTACGAGCAGTACTTC
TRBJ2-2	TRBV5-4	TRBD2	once	CASSLLRTSGGDNVGELFF	TGTGCCAGCAGCTTGTTACGGACTAGCGGGGGGGACAACGTCGGGGAGCTGTTTTTT
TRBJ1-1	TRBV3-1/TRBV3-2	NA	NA	CASSQAHLMAFF	TGTGCCAGCAGCCAAGCTCATTTGATGGCTTTCTTT
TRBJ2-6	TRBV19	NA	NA	CASTMAHSSGANVLTF	TGTGCCAGTACGATGGCCCACAGCTCTGGGGCCAACGTCCTGACTTTC
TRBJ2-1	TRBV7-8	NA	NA	CASSPWGGTGNEQFF	TGTGCCAGCAGCCCTTGGGGCGGGACCGGTAATGAGCAGTTCTTC